A selection of T cell receptor beta chains follows, all from one sample in a study of T cells in Graves' hyperthyroidism and ophthalmopathy. TCRdb reanalysed the multiplex PCR reads using MiXCR and keeps one entry per CDR3 protein. The sample contains fewer than 450,000 distinct CDR3 sequences, about 14% of which appear only once. The sample was blood. These receptors all come from a man aged 50 to 59 with Graves' ophthalmopathy. Each CDR3 is given with its conserved first and last residue. The D gene is left open where the match is weak. Part of the rows lack a size; the others show once, few, many or a class for expanded clones.

D gene,J gene,V gene,clone size,CDR3 protein,CDR3 DNA
TRBD2,TRBJ2-1,TRBV20-1,once,CSASHSSGRLDEQFF,TGCAGTGCTAGTCATTCTAGCGGGAGATTGGATGAGCAGTTCTTC
.,TRBJ2-1,TRBV4-1,many,CASSAVSGSVAGSIHEQFF,TGCGCCAGCAGCGCGGTTAGTGGTTCTGTAGCAGGGAGTATCCATGAGCAGTTCTTC
.,TRBJ2-6,TRBV7-9,.,CAGSARGRSGANVLTF,TGTGCCGGCTCCGCGAGGGGTCGCTCTGGGGCCAACGTCCTGACTTTC
.,TRBJ2-1,TRBV4-1,.,CASSQAAYNEQFF,TGCGCCAGCAGCCAAGCGGCTTACAATGAGCAGTTCTTC
TRBD1,TRBJ2-7,TRBV28,.,CASSLSRGTGGEQYF,TGTGCCAGCAGTTTATCGCGGGGGACAGGGGGCGAGCAGTACTTC
.,TRBJ2-7,TRBV30,many,CAWSEYGRVIYEQYF,TGTGCCTGGAGTGAGTACGGCAGGGTGATCTACGAGCAGTACTTC
.,TRBJ2-6,TRBV27,few,CASSLIGVSGANVLTF,TGTGCCAGCAGTCTAATAGGGGTATCCGGGGCCAACGTCCTGACTTTC
TRBD2,TRBJ2-1,TRBV16,few,CASSPLGTSGPYEQFF,TGTGCCAGCAGCCCTTTAGGGACTAGCGGTCCTTATGAGCAGTTCTTC
.,TRBJ1-2,TRBV5-1,.,CASSETSRDYGYTF,TGCGCCAGCAGCGAAACGTCGAGGGACTATGGCTACACCTTC
TRBD1,TRBJ2-7,TRBV27,.,CASSNRGTYEQYF,TGTGCCAGCAGTAACAGGGGGACCTACGAGCAGTACTTC
.,TRBJ2-3,TRBV7-8,.,CASSKIPGTKTDTQYF,TGTGCCAGCAGCAAAATCCCCGGGACAAAGACAGATACGCAGTATTTT
.,TRBJ2-2,TRBV24-1,many,CATSEGGRMTGELFF,TGTGCCACCAGTGAGGGTGGGCGGATGACCGGGGAGCTGTTTTTT
.,TRBJ2-1,TRBV20-1,.,CSTSGNNEQFF,TGCAGTACCTCAGGGAACAATGAGCAGTTCTTC
.,TRBJ2-7,TRBV20-1,many,CSARDKGDEQYF,TGCAGTGCTAGAGATAAAGGGGACGAGCAGTACTTC
TRBD1,TRBJ2-4,TRBV20-1,.,CSGSQGAAKNIQYF,TGCAGTGGCTCACAGGGGGCGGCCAAAAACATTCAGTACTTC
TRBD2,TRBJ2-1,TRBV29-1,.,CSVLLSGRANNEQFF,TGCAGCGTTCTCTTGAGCGGGAGGGCAAACAATGAGCAGTTCTTC
.,TRBJ2-4,TRBV28,many,CASRSLGLAKNIQYF,TGTGCCAGCAGATCACTAGGTCTAGCCAAAAACATTCAGTACTTC
TRBD1,TRBJ1-4,TRBV11-2,many,CASSLHRGEKLFF,TGTGCCAGCAGCTTACACAGGGGTGAAAAACTGTTTTTT
TRBD2,TRBJ2-1,TRBV5-4,few,CASSGRTSGRTYNEQFF,TGTGCCAGCAGCGGGAGGACTAGCGGGAGGACCTACAATGAGCAGTTCTTC
TRBD1,TRBJ2-7,TRBV29-1,many,CSAGTGSNDEQYF,TGCAGCGCCGGGACAGGGAGCAACGACGAGCAGTACTTC
.,TRBJ2-1,TRBV28,.,CASSLLPVEQFF,TGTGCCAGCAGTTTACTACCCGTTGAGCAGTTCTTC
.,TRBJ2-3,TRBV7-2,many,CASSSLEGVTQYF,TGTGCCAGCAGCTCACTCGAGGGCGTAACGCAGTATTTT
TRBD2,TRBJ2-3,TRBV7-6,.,CASSLELAITDTQYF,TGTGCCAGCAGCTTAGAACTAGCGATCACAGATACGCAGTATTTT
.,TRBJ1-2,TRBV5-1,many,CASSLVAANYGYTF,TGCGCCAGCAGCTTGGTTGCAGCTAACTATGGCTACACCTTC
TRBD1,TRBJ1-2,TRBV28,many,CASSIGQGGYGYTF,TGTGCCAGCAGTATCGGACAGGGGGGTTATGGCTACACCTTC
TRBD2,TRBJ2-4,TRBV6-1,few,CASSLLAGADIQYF,TGTGCCAGCAGTCTTCTAGCGGGAGCGGACATTCAGTACTTC
TRBD2,TRBJ2-1,TRBV7-9,few,CASSPRTSGLYNEQFF,TGTGCCAGCAGCCCCCGGACTAGCGGGTTATACAATGAGCAGTTCTTC
TRBD1,TRBJ1-1,TRBV7-6,many,CASSLKSGGASSGTEAFF,TGTGCCAGCAGCTTAAAGTCAGGGGGCGCTTCGTCTGGAACTGAAGCTTTCTTT
.,TRBJ2-1,TRBV20-1,many,CSARGGEGPYNEQFF,TGCAGTGCTAGAGGTGGCGAGGGCCCTTACAATGAGCAGTTCTTC
.,TRBJ2-3,TRBV2,many,CALASGERSDTQYF,TGCGCTCTGGCGTCGGGGGAGAGGTCGGATACGCAGTATTTT
.,TRBJ2-7,TRBV6-1,few,CASSEAGLTYEQYF,TGTGCCAGCAGTGAGGCTGGGCTAACCTACGAGCAGTACTTC
.,TRBJ2-7,TRBV6-1,few,CASSPPGQAGEQYF,TGTGCCAGCAGTCCCCCGGGGCAGGCGGGCGAGCAGTACTTC
.,TRBJ2-1,TRBV14,few,CASSQVLHALSNEQFF,TGTGCCAGCAGCCAGGTACTCCACGCTCTGTCCAATGAGCAGTTCTTC
.,TRBJ1-4,TRBV5-6,many,CASSLGVATNEKLFF,TGTGCCAGCAGCTTGGGAGTTGCAACTAATGAAAAACTGTTTTTT
TRBD1,TRBJ1-2,TRBV12-3/TRBV12-4,few,CASSLRGGLYYGYTF,TGTGCCAGCAGCCTACGAGGGGGCTTATACTATGGCTACACCTTC
TRBD2,TRBJ2-5,TRBV2,many,CASSEETGLAFETQYF,TGTGCCAGCAGTGAGGAGACGGGACTAGCATTCGAGACCCAGTACTTC
.,TRBJ2-1,TRBV2,many,CASSEALAREQFF,TGTGCCAGCAGTGAAGCGCTTGCCAGGGAGCAGTTCTTC
.,TRBJ2-3,TRBV19,.,CASSIPGRATQYF,TGTGCCAGTAGTATTCCGGGACGGGCTACGCAGTATTTT
.,TRBJ2-6,TRBV7-9,many,CASSLPGAGANVLTF,TGTGCCAGCAGCTTACCAGGGGCTGGGGCCAACGTCCTGACTTTC
TRBD2,TRBJ2-1,TRBV19,few,CAAKRESSYNEQFF,TGTGCCGCTAAGCGGGAGAGCTCCTACAATGAGCAGTTCTTC
.,TRBJ1-1,TRBV20-1,few,CSARTPLGTEAFF,TGCAGTGCTAGAACCCCTTTGGGTACTGAAGCTTTCTTT
.,TRBJ2-3,TRBV9,.,CASSVVQPTDTQYF,TGTGCCAGCAGCGTAGTACAGCCTACAGATACGCAGTATTTT
TRBD1,TRBJ2-5,TRBV5-1,many,CASSLEGTGLETQYF,TGCGCCAGCAGCCTTGAGGGGACAGGGCTAGAGACCCAGTACTTC
TRBD2,TRBJ2-3,TRBV7-3,many,CASRGTSVTTDTQYF,TGTGCCAGCAGGGGGACTAGCGTCACCACAGATACGCAGTATTTT
TRBD1,TRBJ1-2,TRBV29-1,many,CSVRNRGAYGYTF,TGCAGCGTTAGGAACAGGGGGGCCTATGGCTACACCTTC
TRBD2,TRBJ2-1,TRBV19,few,CASSLLAGRYDNEQFF,TGTGCCAGTAGTCTCTTAGCGGGGAGGTACGACAATGAGCAGTTCTTC
.,TRBJ2-4,TRBV12-3/TRBV12-4,many,CASSLDGNIQYF,TGTGCCAGCAGTTTGGACGGAAACATTCAGTACTTC
.,TRBJ1-1,TRBV4-1,many,CASSQVQGNTEAFF,TGCGCCAGCAGCCAGGTACAGGGGAACACTGAAGCTTTCTTT
.,TRBJ1-1,TRBV2,many,CASKGGATMNTEAFF,TGTGCCAGCAAAGGAGGGGCCACCATGAACACTGAAGCTTTCTTT
TRBD1,TRBJ2-5,TRBV30,many,CAWRRQGSETQYF,TGTGCCTGGAGAAGACAGGGTTCCGAGACCCAGTACTTC
.,TRBJ1-3,TRBV7-9,.,CASRRGDSGNTIYF,TGTGCCAGCAGAAGGGGGGACTCTGGAAACACCATATATTTT